This T cell receptor beta chain was sequenced for a study of blood T cells in healthy people across ages. The sample holds a few counts of this clonotype. What it binds is not known. With a J-beta primer mix and a sample-barcoded 5' primer, a second PCR ran about 7 to 11 cycles. No fewer than 3 million CDR3-containing paired-end reads came from each sample. Using its own MiXCR run on the 5' RACE reads, TCRdb lists one record per CDR3 protein. The sample holds under 2,000,000 distinct CDR3 sequences; just under 50% are singletons and the top ten take 2.1%. Study-wide findings and caveats: With age, beta diversity per million T cells declined roughly linearly, significantly by approximately 40.

The sample consisted of blood. The origin of this receptor is a woman in her thirties or forties in good health.

The chain's CDR3 is CASSWASSAYEQYF. The CDR3 DNA reads as TGTGCCAGCAGTTGGGCAAGTTCCGCCTACGAGCAGTACTTC. The chain employs TRBV12-3 or TRBV12-4 and TRBJ2-7; unclear D gene. V was cut by 4 bases and J by 2 bases, with 12 bases left in between. The CDR3 totals 14 residues.